The rows below give T cell receptor beta chains drawn from one sample of a study of regulatory T cells in long-lasting Graves disease. MiXCR was run by TCRdb on the multiplex PCR reads, yielding one entry per CDR3 protein. This table holds under 700,000 distinct CDR3 sequences, around 16% found once. The same data also contributed to another study, on T cells in Graves' hyperthyroidism and ophthalmopathy.

Sequences were derived from peripheral blood mononuclear cells (PBMCs), sampled at new diagnosis, from a patient treated with antithyroid drugs. These receptor sequences come from a woman aged 40 to 65 with Graves disease. Each CDR3 is given with its conserved first and last residue. A D gene is named only where the DNA matches it firmly. Size tells how often a clone was seen (once, few, many) or the class of an expanded clone, and some rows leave it out.

CDR3 length: 13; J gene: TRBJ2-7; D gene: -; V gene: TRBV20-1; clone size: many; CDR3 protein: CSASESGFYEQYF; CDR3 DNA: TGCAGTGCTAGCGAGAGTGGTTTCTACGAGCAGTACTTC
CDR3 length: 15; J gene: TRBJ1-3; D gene: -; V gene: TRBV19; clone size: few; CDR3 protein: CASSINAFSGNTIYF; CDR3 DNA: TGTGCCAGTAGTATAAACGCTTTCTCTGGAAACACCATATATTTT
CDR3 length: 12; J gene: TRBJ1-6; D gene: -; V gene: TRBV28; clone size: many; CDR3 protein: CASSRIKGPLHF; CDR3 DNA: TGTGCCAGCAGTCGGATAAAGGGTCCCCTCCACTTT
CDR3 length: 15; J gene: TRBJ2-3; D gene: -; V gene: TRBV10-3; clone size: -; CDR3 protein: CAISVVSSGPDTQYF; CDR3 DNA: TGTGCCATCAGTGTGGTCTCCTCCGGCCCAGATACGCAGTATTTT
CDR3 length: 15; J gene: TRBJ1-3; D gene: -; V gene: TRBV10-3; clone size: -; CDR3 protein: CAISESNVGRHTIYF; CDR3 DNA: TGTGCCATCAGTGAGTCGAACGTCGGCCGGCACACCATATATTTT
CDR3 length: 14; J gene: TRBJ2-5; D gene: -; V gene: TRBV7-2; clone size: many; CDR3 protein: CASSLGGLEKAQYF; CDR3 DNA: TGTGCCAGCAGCTTAGGAGGCCTCGAAAAGGCCCAGTACTTC
CDR3 length: 15; J gene: TRBJ1-4; D gene: TRBD1; V gene: TRBV9; clone size: few; CDR3 protein: CASSIGTGNGEKLFF; CDR3 DNA: TGTGCCAGCAGCATCGGGACAGGGAATGGTGAAAAACTGTTTTTT
CDR3 length: 15; J gene: TRBJ2-2; D gene: TRBD1; V gene: TRBV10-2; clone size: -; CDR3 protein: CASRGDRGATGELFF; CDR3 DNA: TGCGCCAGCAGGGGGGACAGGGGTGCCACCGGGGAGCTGTTTTTT
CDR3 length: 14; J gene: TRBJ1-1; D gene: TRBD1; V gene: TRBV20-1; clone size: many; CDR3 protein: CSARTGTVNTEAFF; CDR3 DNA: TGCAGTGCTAGGACGGGGACAGTGAACACTGAAGCTTTCTTT
CDR3 length: 15; J gene: TRBJ1-5; D gene: -; V gene: TRBV5-1; clone size: -; CDR3 protein: CASSPVGPSNQPQHF; CDR3 DNA: TGCGCCAGCAGCCCCGTGGGGCCGAGCAATCAGCCCCAGCATTTT
CDR3 length: 13; J gene: TRBJ2-5; D gene: TRBD1; V gene: TRBV3-1; clone size: many; CDR3 protein: CASSPDPQGAQYF; CDR3 DNA: TGTGCCAGCAGCCCCGACCCCCAGGGGGCCCAGTACTTC
CDR3 length: 14; J gene: TRBJ2-5; D gene: -; V gene: TRBV28; clone size: many; CDR3 protein: CASRKTQGGETQYF; CDR3 DNA: TGTGCCAGCAGGAAAACACAGGGAGGCGAGACCCAGTACTTC
CDR3 length: 17; J gene: TRBJ2-1; D gene: TRBD2; V gene: TRBV12-3/TRBV12-4; clone size: many; CDR3 protein: CASSRGLAGGVYNEQFF; CDR3 DNA: TGTGCCAGCAGTCGAGGACTAGCGGGGGGCGTCTACAATGAGCAGTTCTTC
CDR3 length: 15; J gene: TRBJ1-2; D gene: TRBD1; V gene: TRBV2; clone size: many; CDR3 protein: CASRVDRAANYGYTF; CDR3 DNA: TGTGCCAGCAGGGTTGACAGGGCAGCTAACTATGGCTACACCTTC
CDR3 length: 11; J gene: TRBJ2-7; D gene: TRBD2; V gene: TRBV20-1; clone size: -; CDR3 protein: CSSGLANEQYF; CDR3 DNA: TGCAGTTCGGGACTAGCAAACGAGCAGTACTTC
CDR3 length: 14; J gene: TRBJ2-7; D gene: -; V gene: TRBV5-1; clone size: -; CDR3 protein: CASREGSAEDEQYF; CDR3 DNA: TGCGCCAGCAGAGAAGGCAGCGCTGAGGACGAGCAGTACTTC
CDR3 length: 15; J gene: TRBJ1-2; D gene: -; V gene: TRBV12-3/TRBV12-4; clone size: -; CDR3 protein: CASSAYMDKNYGYTF; CDR3 DNA: TGTGCCAGCAGTGCCTACATGGACAAGAACTATGGCTACACCTTC
CDR3 length: 12; J gene: TRBJ1-2; D gene: -; V gene: TRBV2; clone size: few; CDR3 protein: CASSRESDGYTF; CDR3 DNA: TGTGCCAGCTCGAGGGAGTCGGATGGCTACACCTTC
CDR3 length: 15; J gene: TRBJ2-5; D gene: TRBD1; V gene: TRBV7-8; clone size: many; CDR3 protein: CASSLGTGVGETQYF; CDR3 DNA: TGTGCCAGCAGCCTCGGGACAGGGGTTGGAGAGACCCAGTACTTC
CDR3 length: 12; J gene: TRBJ1-2; D gene: TRBD1; V gene: TRBV3-1; clone size: many; CDR3 protein: CASSHGQAGYTF; CDR3 DNA: TGTGCCAGCAGCCATGGACAGGCGGGCTACACCTTC
CDR3 length: 15; J gene: TRBJ1-6; D gene: -; V gene: TRBV6-1; clone size: many; CDR3 protein: CASTSESFYNSPLHF; CDR3 DNA: TGTGCCAGCACGTCAGAGTCTTTCTATAATTCACCCCTCCACTTT
CDR3 length: 13; J gene: TRBJ1-1; D gene: TRBD1; V gene: TRBV20-1; clone size: many; CDR3 protein: CSAPRQGAGNAFF; CDR3 DNA: TGCAGTGCCCCAAGACAGGGGGCGGGAAATGCTTTCTTT